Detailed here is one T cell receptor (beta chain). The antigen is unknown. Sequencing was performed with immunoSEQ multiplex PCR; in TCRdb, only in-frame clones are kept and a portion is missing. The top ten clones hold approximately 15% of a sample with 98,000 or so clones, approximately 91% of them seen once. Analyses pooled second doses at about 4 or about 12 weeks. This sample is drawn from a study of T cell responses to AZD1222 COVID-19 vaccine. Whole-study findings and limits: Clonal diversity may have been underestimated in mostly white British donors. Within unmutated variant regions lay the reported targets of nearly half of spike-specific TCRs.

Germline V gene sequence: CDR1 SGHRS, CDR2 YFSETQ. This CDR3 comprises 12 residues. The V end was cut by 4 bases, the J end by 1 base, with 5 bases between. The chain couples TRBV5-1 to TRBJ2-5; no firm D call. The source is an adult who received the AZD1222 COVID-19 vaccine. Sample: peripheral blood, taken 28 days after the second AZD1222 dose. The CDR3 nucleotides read TGCGCCAGCAGCAACCTCCAAGAGACCCAGTACTTC. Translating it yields CASSNLQETQYF.